Each of the 18 T cell receptor beta chains below was sequenced from the same sample in a study of cytomegalovirus exposure and HLA in healthy donors. The study ran its PCR with 60 Vbeta and 13 Jbeta primers. Generated by immunoSEQ multiplex PCR, the TCRdb table keeps only in-frame clones and is missing some. Of 130,000 or so clones in the sample, 76% were seen once. The specimen sequenced was PBMCs. The origin of the receptors is a man aged 35 to 55 in good health and CMV-seronegative.

The chain links TRBV6-5 to TRBJ1-2; no clear D. The CDR3 contains 13 residues. The V gene lost 8 bases and the J gene lost 4 bases, with 14 bases spanning the gap. Germline loops: CDR1 MNHEY, CDR2 SVGAGI. The CDR3 here is CASRGLKTYGYTF. CDR3 DNA: TGTGCCAGCCGAGGACTTAAGACCTATGGCTACACCTTC.

V gene TRBV5-1 combines with J gene TRBJ2-1, with a tentative D call TRBD2 (6 bases). The germline V gene encodes CDR1 SGHRS and CDR2 YFSETQ. V was shortened by 0 bases and J by 5 bases, with 12 bases between the two germline ends. CDR3 length: 15 residues. The CDR3 nucleotides read TGCGCCAGCAGCTTGGGGGGAGGCGGTAACAATGAGCAGTTCTTC. This gives the protein CASSLGGGGNNEQFF.

The rearrangement uses TRBV13 and TRBJ2-7, with 10 bases lining up with TRBD2. This CDR3 spans 16 amino acids. Per germline, CDR1 PRHDT and CDR2 FYEKMQ (reference sequence). After removal of 5 bases from V and 1 base from J, the junction contained 8 bases not matched to a gene. CDR3 sequence: CASSPAAGGPSYEQYF. CDR3 DNA: TGTGCCAGCAGCCCAGCAGCGGGAGGGCCATCCTACGAGCAGTACTTC.

Only a few counts were recorded for this clone. The chain couples TRBV6-5 to TRBJ2-7; the D gene is possibly TRBD2 (6 bases). V was cut by 2 bases and J by 4 bases, with 15 bases left in between. CDR1 and CDR2 (germline): MNHEY, SVGAGI. This CDR3 is built from 15 residues. This chain's CDR3 is CASSYRAGLGYEQYF. The CDR3 DNA reads as TGTGCCAGCAGTTACCGCGCGGGGTTAGGGTACGAGCAGTACTTC.

The J gene is TRBJ1-2, the V gene TRBV10-3; 7 positions match TRBD1. The CDR3 totals 13 residues. J was trimmed by 7 bases and V by 9 bases; bases with no gene match: 11. CDR1 is ENHRY, CDR2 SYGVKD, per germline. CDR3 residues: CAIDDRDLRGYTF. Here the CDR3 DNA reads TGTGCCATTGATGACAGGGATTTACGTGGCTACACCTTC.

This chain connects TRBV19 to TRBJ2-1; perhaps TRBD2 as D (6 bases). Trimming took off 3 bases at V and 2 bases at J, with 14 bases between the two ends. Germline V gene lookup returns CDR1 LNHDA and CDR2 SQIVND (reference sequence). This CDR3 has 16 amino acids. CDR3 loop: CASSMVADYTYNEQFF. CDR3 in DNA: TGTGCCAGTAGTATGGTAGCGGACTACACCTACAATGAGCAGTTCTTC.

V is TRBV5-6 and J is TRBJ2-5, with a possible D match to TRBD1 (6 bases). Germline V gene sequence: CDR1 SGHDT, CDR2 YYEEEE. V was trimmed by 1 base and J by 5 bases, leaving 21 bases between them. CDR3 length: 17 residues. As DNA, the CDR3 is TGTGCCAGCAGCTTGTGGTCCAGGGGTCTCCAGTCGGAGACCCAGTACTTC. Amino acid sequence: CASSLWSRGLQSETQYF.

The chain links TRBV6-6 to TRBJ2-5; D perhaps matches TRBD1 (5 bases). V dropped 7 bases and J dropped 5 bases, with 11 bases sitting between them. CDR3 length: 12 amino acids. In germline, CDR1 is MNHNY, CDR2 SVGAGI (reference sequence). CDR3 residues: CASTQGYETQYF. CDR3 bases: TGTGCCAGCACGCAGGGATACGAGACCCAGTACTTC.

The chain couples TRBV11-2 to TRBJ2-2, with TRBD2 as a possible D gene (5 bases). Germline CDR1 SGHAT, CDR2 FQNNGV. The CDR3 has 15 residues. V lost 3 bases and J lost 4, with 12 bases in between. The CDR3 sequence is CASSFRGLGTGELFF. CDR3 coding DNA: TGTGCCAGCAGCTTTCGGGGATTGGGCACCGGGGAGCTGTTTTTT. Full variable domain (remainder filled in from reference TRBV11-2 and TRBJ2-2): EAGVAQSPRYKIIEKRQSVAFWCNPISGHATLYWYQQILGQGPKLLIQFQNNGVVDDSQLPKDRFSAERLKGVDSTLKIQPAKLEDSAVYLCASSFRGLGTGELFFGEGSRLTVL.

This chain uses TRBV11-2 with TRBJ2-7, with 9 bases fitting TRBD1. The CDR3 runs 17 residues. Per the germline V gene, CDR1 is SGHAT and CDR2 is FQNNGV. With 2 bases clipped from V and 7 bases from J, the junction kept 15 bases outside the gene matches. CDR3 nucleotides: TGTGCCAGCAGCTTATTTAGCCCCGGGACAGGGTCACAAGAGCAGTACTTC. It yields the protein CASSLFSPGTGSQEQYF.

The genes are TRBV5-4 and TRBJ2-1; 8 bases are a match to TRBD2. Trimming cost V 3 bases and J 2 bases; bases outside gene matches: 7. The length of the CDR3 is 16 residues. Per the germline V gene, CDR1 is SGHNT and CDR2 is YYREEE (reference sequence). DNA of the CDR3: TGTGCCAGCAGCTATTTAGCGGGGAAAGCCTACAATGAGCAGTTCTTC. Protein sequence: CASSYLAGKAYNEQFF.

The genes are TRBV30 and TRBJ1-1, with a possible D match to TRBD1 (6 bases). With 4 bases removed from V and 0 bases from J, the gap between germline ends came to 9 bases. CDR3 length equals 13 residues. Germline V CDR1 and CDR2: GTSNPN, SVGIG (reference sequence). CDR3 sequence (DNA): TGTGCCTGGAAAGGGGGGGTGAACACTGAAGCTTTCTTT. Its protein is CAWKGGVNTEAFF.

J is TRBJ1-1 and V is TRBV6-5; TRBD1 matches 7 bases. The CDR3 spans 14 residues. The trim removed 2 bases at V and 5 bases at J, leaving 5 bases unmatched. From germline, CDR1 is MNHEY and CDR2 SVGAGI. As DNA, the CDR3 is TGTGCCAGCAGTTACACAACAGGGGATACTGAAGCTTTCTTT. It codes for CASSYTTGDTEAFF.

The chain is built from TRBV6-5 and TRBJ2-1; the D is unclear. CDR3 length equals 14 residues. Looked up from germline, CDR1 is MNHEY and CDR2 is SVGAGI. Trimming stripped 5 bases from V and 7 bases from J, with 15 bases between. The CDR3 loop reads CASSVQVYGNEQFF. As DNA, the CDR3 is TGTGCCAGCAGTGTTCAGGTTTATGGGAATGAGCAGTTCTTC.

This clone is a singleton in its sample. This sequence joins TRBV11-3 and TRBJ2-1, with TRBD1 as a possible D gene (5 bases). In germline, CDR1 is SGHNT, CDR2 YENEEA. V was cut by 4 bases and J by 2 bases, with 15 bases left in between. The length of the CDR3 is 16 residues. The CDR3 DNA reads as TGTGCCAGCAGCTCAGGCTGGGGCCCGACCTACAATGAGCAGTTCTTC. This sequence encodes CASSSGWGPTYNEQFF.

V is TRBV5-5 and J is TRBJ2-5, with 8 bases that match TRBD1. Germline loops: CDR1 SGHKS, CDR2 YYEKEE (reference sequence). V gave up 2 bases and J gave up 1 base; unmatched junction bases: 1. The CDR3 extends over 14 amino acids. CDR3 nucleotides: TGTGCCAGCAGCTTCGGGACAGGCCAAGAGACCCAGTACTTC. This encodes CASSFGTGQETQYF.

This clone turned up a few times. The chain employs TRBV9 and TRBJ2-2, with a possible D match to TRBD1 (7 bases). The germline V gene encodes CDR1 SGDLS and CDR2 YYNGEE. The length of the CDR3 is 13 residues. Trimming left V 7 bases short and J 7 bases short, with 14 bases between. CDR3 nucleotides: TGTGCCAGCTCCGGAGGGGGCTTCGGGGAGCTGTTTTTT. This translates into CASSGGGFGELFF. The entire variable domain, with the rest obtained from reference TRBV9 and TRBJ2-2, is as follows: DSGVTQTPKHLITATGQRVTLRCSPRSGDLSVYWYQQSLDQGLQFLIQYYNGEERAKGNILERFSAQQFPDLHSELNLSSLELGDSALYFCASSGGGFGELFFGEGSRLTVL.

The chain carries TRBV19 and TRBJ2-7; TRBD1 matches at 7 bases. This CDR3 has 13 residues. The trim removed 5 bases at V and 2 bases at J, leaving 3 bases unmatched. Germline CDR1 reads LNHDA; CDR2 reads SQIVND (reference sequence). CDR3: CASSVDRAYEQYF. DNA of the CDR3: TGTGCCAGTAGTGTTGACAGGGCCTACGAGCAGTACTTC.